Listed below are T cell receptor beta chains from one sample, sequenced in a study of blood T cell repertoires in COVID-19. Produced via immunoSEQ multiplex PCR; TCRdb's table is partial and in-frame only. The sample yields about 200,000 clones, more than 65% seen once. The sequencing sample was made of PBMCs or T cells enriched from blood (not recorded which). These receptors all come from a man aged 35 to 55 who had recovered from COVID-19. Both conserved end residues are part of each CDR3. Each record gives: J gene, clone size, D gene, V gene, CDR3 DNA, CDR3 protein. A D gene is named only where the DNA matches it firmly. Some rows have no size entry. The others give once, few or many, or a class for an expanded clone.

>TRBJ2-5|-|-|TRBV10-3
TGTGCCATCAGTGAGTCGGTAGTGGAAGAGACCCAGTACTTC
CAISESVVEETQYF
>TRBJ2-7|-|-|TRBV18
TGTGCCAGCTCACGAAACGAGGGTGAGCAGTACTTC
CASSRNEGEQYF
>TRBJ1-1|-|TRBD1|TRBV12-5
TGTGCTAGTGGTTTGACCCTCGGACAGGGGAATATCCAGACCACTGAAGCTTTCTTT
CASGLTLGQGNIQTTEAFF
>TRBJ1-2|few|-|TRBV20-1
TGCAGTGCTAGCCAGGGCTACACCTTC
CSASQGYTF
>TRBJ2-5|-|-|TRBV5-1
TGCGCCAGCAGCTTGGCCGCAGGGTTGGAGACCCAGTACTTC
CASSLAAGLETQYF
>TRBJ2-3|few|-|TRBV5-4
TGTGCCAGCAGCCGGAGACCCACAGATACGCAGTATTTT
CASSRRPTDTQYF
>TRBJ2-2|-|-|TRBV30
TGTGCCTGGAGTAGGGGGACAAGACTAAACACCGGGGAGCTGTTTTTT
CAWSRGTRLNTGELFF
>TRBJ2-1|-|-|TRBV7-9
TGTGCCAGCAGTTCCTTACGGGGGAGAAAGGGTGAGTTCTTC
CASSSLRGRKGEFF
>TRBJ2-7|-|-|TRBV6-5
TGTGCCAGCAGTTCCGTCCGGCGGGACTACGAGCAGTACTTC
CASSSVRRDYEQYF
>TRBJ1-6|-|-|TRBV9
TGTGCCAGCAGCGTGGAGGATTCACCCCTCCACTTT
CASSVEDSPLHF
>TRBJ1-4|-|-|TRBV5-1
TGCGCCAGCAGCTTGGGCAGTGCAACTAATGAAAAACTGTTTTTT
CASSLGSATNEKLFF
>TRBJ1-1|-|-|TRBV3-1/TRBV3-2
TGTGCCAGCAGCCAAGATAAGGAGGGTGAAGCTTTCTTT
CASSQDKEGEAFF
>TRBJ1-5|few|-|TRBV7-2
TGTGCCAGCAGCGTAGGGTTGAGTAATCAGCCCCAGCATTTT
CASSVGLSNQPQHF
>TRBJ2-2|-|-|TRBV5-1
TGCGCCAGCACAACCGGGACAAAGTTAACCGGGGAGCTGTTTTTT
CASTTGTKLTGELFF
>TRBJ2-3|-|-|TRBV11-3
TGTGCCAGCAGCCGCGGTCCTAGCACAGATACGCAGTATTTT
CASSRGPSTDTQYF
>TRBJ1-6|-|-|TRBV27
TGTGCCAGCAGTAATACTCGCTCACCCCTCCACTTT
CASSNTRSPLHF
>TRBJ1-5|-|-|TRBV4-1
TGCGCCAGCAGCCAAACAGGTGGGGCCACACAGCCCCAGCATTTT
CASSQTGGATQPQHF
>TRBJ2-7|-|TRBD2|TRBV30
TGTGCCTGGTTGCTCTCTAGCGGGGGATCCAAGGAGCAGTACTTC
CAWLLSSGGSKEQYF
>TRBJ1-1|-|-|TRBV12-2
TGTGCAAGTCGCTTAGCGTTCCGACAGAACACTGAAGCTTTCTTT
CASRLAFRQNTEAFF
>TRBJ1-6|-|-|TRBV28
TGTGCCAGCAGTTTCGCGGACAGCTATAATTCACCCCTCCACTTT
CASSFADSYNSPLHF
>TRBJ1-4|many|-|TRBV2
TGTGCCAGCAGTGAAAGAGGAGCGGGAAATGAAAAACTGTTTTTT
CASSERGAGNEKLFF
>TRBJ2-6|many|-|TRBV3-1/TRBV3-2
TGTGCCAGCAGCCAAGACCGGGGTCTCTCTGGGGCCAACGTCCTGACTTTC
CASSQDRGLSGANVLTF
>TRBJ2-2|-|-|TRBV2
TGTGCCAGCAGTGTGGGGCCCGCCGGGGAGCTGTTTTTT
CASSVGPAGELFF
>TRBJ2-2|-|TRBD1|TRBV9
TGTGCCAGCAGCGTCGGGACAGTTAACACCGGGGAGCTGTTTTTT
CASSVGTVNTGELFF
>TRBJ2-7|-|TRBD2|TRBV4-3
TGCGCCAGCAGCCAAGATTGGGGGGGTCTAAACGAGCAGTACTTC
CASSQDWGGLNEQYF
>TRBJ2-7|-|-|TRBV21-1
TGTGCCAGCAGCCTCCGTCCCTCCTCCTACGAGCAGTACTTC
CASSLRPSSYEQYF
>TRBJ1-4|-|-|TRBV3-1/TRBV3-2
TGTGCCAGCAGCCAGGCCTCCGGAGGGGAAAAACTGTTTTTT
CASSQASGGEKLFF
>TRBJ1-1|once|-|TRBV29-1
TGCAGCGGAAGGTCGGCAGGGCGGAACACTGAAGCTTTCTTT
CSGRSAGRNTEAFF
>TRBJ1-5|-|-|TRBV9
TGTGCCAGCAGCGTAGATCGTCGGGATCAGCCCCAGCATTTT
CASSVDRRDQPQHF
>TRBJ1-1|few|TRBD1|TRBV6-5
TGTGCCACCATAACAGGGGGCAACACTGAAGCTTTCTTT
CATITGGNTEAFF
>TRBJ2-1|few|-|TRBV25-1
TGTGCCAGCAGTGAATATCGAGGGGGTCTTGCGAATGAGCAGTTCTTC
CASSEYRGGLANEQFF
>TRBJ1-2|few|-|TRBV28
TGTGCCAGCACCACCCAGTACAAGACGGGGAAGTATGGCTACACCTTC
CASTTQYKTGKYGYTF
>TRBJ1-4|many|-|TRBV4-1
TGCGCCAGCAGCCAGGCCGCCCGGGGGAAGAATGAAAAACTGTTTTTT
CASSQAARGKNEKLFF
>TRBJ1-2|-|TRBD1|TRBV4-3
TGCGCCAGCAGCCAAAGACAGGGTAGCTATGGCTACACCTTC
CASSQRQGSYGYTF
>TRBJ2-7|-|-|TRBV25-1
TGTGCCAGCAGTGTTCAGACAGGCATTGAGGCCTACGAGCAGTACTTC
CASSVQTGIEAYEQYF
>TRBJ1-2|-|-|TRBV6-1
TGTGCCAGCAGTGAAGGGTTCCAGCGGGGGCCGTCTTATGGCTACACCTTC
CASSEGFQRGPSYGYTF
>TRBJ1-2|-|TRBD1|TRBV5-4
TGTGCCAGCAGCTTGGGACCGAGACAGGGGGCCTATGGCTACACCTTC
CASSLGPRQGAYGYTF
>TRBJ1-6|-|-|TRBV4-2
TGTGCCAGCAGCCAAGAGTTTGGAGGTTCACCCCTCCACTTT
CASSQEFGGSPLHF
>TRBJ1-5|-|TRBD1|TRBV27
TGTGCCAGCGGTCCGAATCCGGGACAGGGGAATCAGCCCCAGCATTTT
CASGPNPGQGNQPQHF
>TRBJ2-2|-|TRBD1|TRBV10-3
TGTGCCACTAGGGGACAGGGAGTAGACACCGGGGAGCTGTTTTTT
CATRGQGVDTGELFF
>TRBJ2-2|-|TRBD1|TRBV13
TGTGCCAGCAGACTGACAGGGCAACGGACCGGGGAGCTGTTTTTT
CASRLTGQRTGELFF
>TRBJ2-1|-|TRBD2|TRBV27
TGTGCCAGCAGTTTATTCGGCGGGGGGGCCAATGAGCAGTTCTTC
CASSLFGGGANEQFF
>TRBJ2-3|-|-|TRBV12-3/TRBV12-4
TGTGCCAGCAATAACAGGTTAGATACGCAGTATTTT
CASNNRLDTQYF
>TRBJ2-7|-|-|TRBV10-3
TGTGCCATCAGCCCTCAGTACGAGCAGTACTTC
CAISPQYEQYF
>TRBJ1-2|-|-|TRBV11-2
TGTGCCAGCAGCCTAGGGGCAGCTAACTATGGCTACACCTTC
CASSLGAANYGYTF
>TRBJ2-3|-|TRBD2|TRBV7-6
TGTGCCAGCAGCTTAGGGGCTAGCGGGGGGGCCTTAGATACGCAGTATTTT
CASSLGASGGALDTQYF
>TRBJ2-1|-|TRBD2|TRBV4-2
TGTGCCAGCAGCCAAGAGGGGACTAGCGGGTACAATGAGCAGTTCTTC
CASSQEGTSGYNEQFF
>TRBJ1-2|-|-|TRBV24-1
TGTGCCACCTCCCGGACAGACTTTTATGGCTACACCTTC
CATSRTDFYGYTF
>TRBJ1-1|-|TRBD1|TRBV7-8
TGTGCCAGCAGCCGGGACAGAAAGACTGAAGCTTTCTTT
CASSRDRKTEAFF
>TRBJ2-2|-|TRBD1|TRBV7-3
TGTGCCAGCGGTACAGGGGGCCCGAACACCGGGGAGCTGTTTTTT
CASGTGGPNTGELFF
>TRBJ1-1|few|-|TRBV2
TGTGCCAGCACCATCCGCGAAGAAAGCACTGAAGCTTTCTTT
CASTIREESTEAFF
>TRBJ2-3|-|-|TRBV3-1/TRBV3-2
TGTGCCAGCAGCCAGCTCCGGTTCCACCGCACAGATACGCAGTATTTT
CASSQLRFHRTDTQYF
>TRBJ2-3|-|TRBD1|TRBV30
TGTGCCTGGACCGACCGGGACAGGGAACCGACAGATACGCAGTATTTT
CAWTDRDREPTDTQYF
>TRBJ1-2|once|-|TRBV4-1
TGCGCCAGCAGCCTCATGGGTCGGGAGTATGGCTACACCTTC
CASSLMGREYGYTF
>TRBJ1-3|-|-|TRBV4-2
TGTGCCAGCAGCCCGGAGGGGATAAGGGGTGACACCATATATTTT
CASSPEGIRGDTIYF
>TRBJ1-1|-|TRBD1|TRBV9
TGTGCCAGCAGCGCCACAGGGGGCATGGGCACTGAAGCTTTCTTT
CASSATGGMGTEAFF
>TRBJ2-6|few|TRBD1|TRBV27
TGTGCCAGCAGTTTGGCGGACAGGGCAAGCTCTGGGGCCAACGTCCTGACTTTC
CASSLADRASSGANVLTF
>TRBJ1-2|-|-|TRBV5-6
TGTGCCAGCAGCACAACAGGGACCTATGGCTACACCTTC
CASSTTGTYGYTF
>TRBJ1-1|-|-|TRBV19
TGTGCCAGTAGTAGGTCCGGGAACACTGAAGCTTTCTTT
CASSRSGNTEAFF